This entry describes one T cell receptor beta chain. What it recognizes is unknown. Deep-level running was used for the assay. The method was immunoSEQ multiplex PCR; TCRdb's version includes in-frame clones alone and lacks a portion of them. The sample shows about 980,000 clones, over 75% of them seen only once. This entry comes from a study of shared clonotypes between healthy human individuals. Study-wide findings and caveats: Generally, estimated richness proved larger in naive subsets than it did in memory subsets. When naive CD4 clonotypes were compared across several donors, about 4.9% were shared.

CDR1 and CDR2 from the germline V gene are GTSNPN and SVGIG (reference sequence). The CDR3 is 11 amino acids. V lost 7 bases, J lost 5 bases, and 12 bases lay in between. The chain uses TRBV30 and TRBJ2-7; TRBD1 or TRBD2 may be the D gene (5 bases each). Sequencing input: memory CD4+ T cells sorted from blood. Subset defined: CD45RA-negative fraction. The TCR sequence derives from a man aged 18 to 30 in good health. The CDR3 spells CALGDLNEQYF. Here the CDR3 DNA reads TGTGCCTTAGGGGACCTCAACGAGCAGTACTTC.